Following are 24 T cell receptor beta chains from one sample sequenced in a study of T cell responses to AZD1222 COVID-19 vaccine. The method was immunoSEQ multiplex PCR; TCRdb's version includes in-frame clones alone and lacks a portion of them. Counted here are tens of thousands of clones, about 85% occurring once; the ten biggest clones make up approximately 18%. This material consisted of peripheral blood, taken on day 0 of AZD1222 vaccination. The source is an adult in good health.

The chain carries TRBV7-3 and TRBJ1-3; 8 positions agree with TRBD1. This CDR3 is built from 14 residues. CDR1 is SGHTA, CDR2 FQGTGA, per germline. V lost 4 bases and J lost 4; bases outside the gene matches: 3. The CDR3 is CASSSGQEGNTIYF. CDR3 sequence (DNA): TGTGCCAGCAGCTCGGGACAGGAGGGAAACACCATATATTTT.

As regards this clone: Other nucleotide sequences from this sample produce the same CDR3. The chain carries TRBV6-5 and TRBJ1-6; D is perhaps TRBD1 (5 bases). Trimming removed 7 bases at V and 7 bases at J, with 11 bases between. The CDR3 runs to 13 residues. The germline gives CDR1 MNHEY, CDR2 SVGAGI. This CDR3 reads CASIRQGNSPLHF. As DNA, the CDR3 is TGTGCCAGCATAAGGCAGGGAAATTCACCCCTCCACTTT.

The rearrangement links TRBV2 to TRBJ2-7, with 11 bases lining up with TRBD1. The CDR3 is made up of 14 amino acids. Germline values: CDR1 SNHLY, CDR2 FYNNEI. Losses at the gene ends were 7 bases for V and 3 bases for J; bases not matched to a gene: 5. CDR3 protein: CASKTGTGGYEQYF. In nucleotides, the CDR3 is TGTGCCAGCAAGACCGGGACAGGGGGCTACGAGCAGTACTTC. Filled out from reference TRBV2 and TRBJ2-7, the complete variable domain reads EPEVTQTPSHQVTQMGQEVILRCVPISNHLYFYWYRQILGQKVEFLVSFYNNEISEKSEIFDDQFSVERPDGSNFTLKIRSTKLEDSAMYFCASKTGTGGYEQYFGPGTRLTVT.

The V and J genes are TRBV19 and TRBJ2-7; 13 nucleotides match TRBD2. Germline trimming cut 6 bases from V and 0 bases from J; bases unmatched to any gene: 8. The CDR3 totals 17 residues. Germline V gene lookup returns CDR1 LNHDA and CDR2 SQIVND (reference sequence). The CDR3 here is CASSRTSGGFTSYEQYF. The CDR3 nucleotides are TGTGCCAGTAGCCGGACTAGCGGGGGTTTCACCTCCTACGAGCAGTACTTC.

This clone was observed once. The rearrangement joins TRBV14 to TRBJ2-5; D unresolved. The germline CDR1 and CDR2 sequences are SGHDN and FVKESK. V shed 4 bases and J shed 4 bases, with 19 bases lying between them. The CDR3 has 16 residues. CDR3 sequence reads: CASSPRRTGFIETQYF. CDR3 sequence (DNA): TGTGCCAGCAGCCCAAGGCGGACCGGTTTTATAGAGACCCAGTACTTC. Using reference TRBV14 and TRBJ2-5 for the parts outside the CDR3, the full variable domain is EAGVTQFPSHSVIEKGQTVTLRCDPISGHDNLYWYRRVMGKEIKFLLHFVKESKQDESGMPNNRFLAERTGGTYSTLKVQPAELEDSGVYFCASSPRRTGFIETQYFGPGTRLLVL.

This clone has only one observation. The V and J genes are TRBV5-1 and TRBJ2-3; no reliable D call. The V and J ends lost 3 bases and 0 bases respectively, with 11 bases between them. Germline CDR1 and CDR2: SGHRS and YFSETQ. CDR3 size: 15 residues. The CDR3 is CASSWTVFSTDTQYF. The CDR3 region has the DNA TGCGCCAGCAGCTGGACGGTCTTTAGCACAGATACGCAGTATTTT.

V is TRBV2 and J is TRBJ1-6; 8 nucleotides agree with TRBD1. The CDR3 spans 17 residues. Trimming at V came to 1 base and at J to 7 bases, leaving 9 bases not matched to a gene. CDR1 is SNHLY, CDR2 FYNNEI, per germline. The CDR3 nucleotides are TGTGCCAGCAGTGAAGTGCGGACAGGGTCGGGAAATTCACCCCTCCACTTT. Its translation is CASSEVRTGSGNSPLHF. Full variable domain (outside the CDR3, taken from reference TRBV2 and TRBJ1-6): EPEVTQTPSHQVTQMGQEVILRCVPISNHLYFYWYRQILGQKVEFLVSFYNNEISEKSEIFDDQFSVERPDGSNFTLKIRSTKLEDSAMYFCASSEVRTGSGNSPLHFGNGTRLTVT.

This rearrangement joins TRBV14 to TRBJ2-5, with D perhaps matching TRBD1 or TRBD2 (5 bases each). Between the trimmed V and J ends, which lost 2 bases and 5 bases, there was a span of 18 bases. CDR1 is SGHDN, CDR2 FVKESK, per germline. The CDR3 is 16 residues long. This chain's CDR3 is CASSQNRAAEGETQYF. The CDR3 region has the DNA TGTGCCAGCAGCCAAAACCGGGCCGCCGAGGGGGAGACCCAGTACTTC.

This clone was recorded a few times. The chain links TRBV28 to TRBJ1-5; D is unclear. CDR1 MDHEN and CDR2 SYDVKM come from the germline V gene. V lost 2 bases and J lost 3, with 11 bases in between. CDR3 length: 15 amino acids. For the CDR3, the DNA is TGTGCCAGCAGTTTAAAACGACACCACAATCAGCCCCAGCATTTT. Its protein is CASSLKRHHNQPQHF. Full variable domain (remainder filled in from reference TRBV28 and TRBJ1-5): DVKVTQSSRYLVKRTGEKVFLECVQDMDHENMFWYRQDPGLGLRLIYFSYDVKMKEKGDIPEGYSVSREKKERFSLILESASTNQTSMYLCASSLKRHHNQPQHFGDGTRLSIL.

This sequence joins TRBV11-2 and TRBJ1-5; 10 nucleotides align to TRBD1. Germline CDR1 and CDR2: SGHAT and FQNNGV. There are 15 residues in the CDR3. V lost 5 bases and J lost 2; bases outside the gene matches: 3. CDR3 region: CASSHGQGGNQPQHF. The CDR3 nucleotides read TGTGCCAGCAGCCATGGACAGGGGGGCAATCAGCCCCAGCATTTT.

The chain employs TRBV5-4 and TRBJ2-1; 14 bases agree with TRBD2. V gave up 4 bases and J gave up 5 bases; unmatched junction bases: 5. The length of the CDR3 is 16 residues. Germline V gives CDR1 SGHNT, CDR2 YYREEE (reference sequence). Written as DNA, the CDR3 is TGTGCCAGCAGCGCACGACTAGCGGGGGGGGACAATGAGCAGTTCTTC. Amino acids: CASSARLAGGDNEQFF. The full variable domain, rest sourced from reference TRBV5-4 and TRBJ2-1, is ETGVTQSPTHLIKTRGQQVTLRCSSQSGHNTVSWYQQALGQGPQFIFQYYREEENGRGNFPPRFSGLQFPNYSSELNVNALELDDSALYLCASSARLAGGDNEQFFGPGTRLTVL.

J is TRBJ1-6 and V is TRBV9; D is uncertain. Between the trimmed V and J ends, which lost 2 bases and 6 bases, there was a span of 9 bases. Germline V CDR1 and CDR2: SGDLS, YYNGEE. The CDR3 is 14 residues long. The CDR3 here is CASSVMDSNSPLHF. For the CDR3, the DNA is TGTGCCAGCAGCGTCATGGACTCTAATTCACCCCTCCACTTT.

The rearrangement links TRBV5-4 to TRBJ2-5, with a weak D call TRBD2 (6 bases). Germline values: CDR1 SGHNT, CDR2 YYREEE (reference sequence). Trimming took 4 bases from V and 2 from J, leaving 18 bases between them. This CDR3 region has 16 residues. CDR3 coding DNA: TGTGCCAGCAGCGGAGCGAAGCGGGCATCTCAAGAGACCCAGTACTTC. Residues: CASSGAKRASQETQYF.

V usage is TRBV5-1 and J usage is TRBJ1-5, with a tentative D call TRBD1 (6 bases). Germline-derived CDR1 and CDR2 are SGHRS and YFSETQ. The CDR3 is made up of 16 amino acids. V was pared by 4 bases and J by 7 bases, with 21 bases between. The CDR3 nucleotides are TGCGCCAGCAGCCGGGGGCCCCGGGACCCTGGGCAGCCCCAGCATTTT. This gives the protein CASSRGPRDPGQPQHF.

The chain's CDR3 is CASSQSTRGGVDGQYF. The CDR3 DNA sequence: TGTGCCAGCAGCCAATCGACCAGGGGTGGGGTCGATGGTCAGTACTTC. The rearrangement links TRBV16 to TRBJ2-7; D is possibly TRBD1 (6 bases). Germline V gene sequence: CDR1 KGHSY, CDR2 FQNENV. V lost 0 bases and J 10 bases, leaving 22 bases between the germline ends. CDR3 length equals 16 residues.

This sequence joins TRBV11-2 and TRBJ2-2; 10 positions match TRBD2. Germline CDR1 SGHAT, CDR2 FQNNGV. The CDR3 loop spans 16 amino acids. V dropped 4 bases and J dropped 1; count of bases not matched to a gene: 3. The CDR3 is CASSSRLAGNTGELFF. CDR3 DNA: TGTGCCAGCAGCTCCAGACTAGCGGGGAACACCGGGGAGCTGTTTTTT.

V and J are TRBV6-5 and TRBJ1-6, with 7 bases lining up with TRBD1. Germline loops: CDR1 MNHEY, CDR2 SVGAGI. The CDR3 runs 15 residues. J was trimmed by 3 bases and V by 6 bases; bases with no gene match: 5. The CDR3 region is CASRAGGSYNSPLHF. DNA for the CDR3: TGTGCCAGCAGGGCAGGGGGGAGCTATAATTCACCCCTCCACTTT.

Only one count was recorded for this clone. The chain couples TRBV19 to TRBJ1-3; D ambiguous. Germline V gene sequence: CDR1 LNHDA, CDR2 SQIVND (reference sequence). This CDR3 region has 11 residues. V dropped 1 base and J dropped 9 bases, with 4 bases sitting between them. The CDR3 is CASSIAGTIYF. CDR3 sequence (DNA): TGTGCCAGTAGTATAGCCGGCACCATATATTTT.

This clone has more than one count but fewer than ten. As DNA, the CDR3 is TGTGCCAGCAGCCTATCGCAGGGCCAATCAGATACGCAGTATTTT. Translation: CASSLSQGQSDTQYF. The rearrangement uses TRBV3-1 (or the pseudogene TRBV3-2) and TRBJ2-3, with D maybe TRBD1 (5 bases). Trimming took 4 bases from V and 4 from J, leaving 15 bases between them. The CDR3 has 15 residues. Per the germline V gene, CDR1 is LGHDT and CDR2 is YNNKEL (reference sequence).

The chain employs TRBV19 and TRBJ1-6; tentatively, D is TRBD1 (6 bases). Deletions cut 5 bases from V and 5 bases from J, with 13 bases between. CDR1 and CDR2 from the germline V gene are LNHDA and SQIVND (reference sequence). The CDR3 consists of 15 residues. The CDR3 DNA sequence: TGTGCCAGTAGTTTCGAGGGGGAGGATAATTCACCCCTCCACTTT. Its protein is CASSFEGEDNSPLHF.

The chain employs TRBV3-1 (or the pseudogene TRBV3-2) and TRBJ1-2; 11 bases line up with TRBD1. This CDR3 comprises 17 residues. V lost 0 bases to trimming and J lost 8 bases; unmatched junction nucleotides: 11. CDR1 is LGHDT, CDR2 YNNKEL, per germline (reference sequence). The CDR3 here is CASSQDPDRGPRRGYTF. DNA for the CDR3: TGTGCCAGCAGCCAAGATCCGGACAGGGGGCCGAGGAGGGGCTACACCTTC.

This clone showed up just once. This chain's CDR3 is CASKMDRGKSNTQYF. The CDR3 DNA sequence: TGTGCCAGCAAAATGGACAGGGGGAAATCCAATACGCAGTATTTT. This sequence joins TRBV27 and TRBJ2-3; 10 nucleotides match TRBD1. CDR3 size: 15 residues. The ends lost 7 bases at V and 7 bases at J; junction bases unmatched: 11. Germline loops: CDR1 MNHEY, CDR2 SMNVEV (reference sequence).

The rearrangement uses TRBV15 and TRBJ1-2; D may be TRBD1 (5 bases). The CDR3 covers 13 residues. Trimming pared 8 bases from V and 4 bases from J, leaving 14 bases between. The germline V gene encodes CDR1 LNHNV and CDR2 YYDKDF (reference sequence). DNA for the CDR3: TGTGCCACCGGGGGAATTACTGGCTATGGCTACACCTTC. Translated, it gives CATGGITGYGYTF.

The V and J genes are TRBV4-1 and TRBJ1-1; a possible D gene is TRBD1 (6 bases). The CDR3 is 14 residues long. V gave up 4 bases and J gave up 7 bases, with 16 bases separating them. CDR1 is MGHRA and CDR2 is YSYEKL in the germline V gene. The CDR3 nucleotides read TGCGCCAGCAGCCGAGAAACAGGGAGGGTTGAAGCTTTCTTT. It translates to CASSRETGRVEAFF.